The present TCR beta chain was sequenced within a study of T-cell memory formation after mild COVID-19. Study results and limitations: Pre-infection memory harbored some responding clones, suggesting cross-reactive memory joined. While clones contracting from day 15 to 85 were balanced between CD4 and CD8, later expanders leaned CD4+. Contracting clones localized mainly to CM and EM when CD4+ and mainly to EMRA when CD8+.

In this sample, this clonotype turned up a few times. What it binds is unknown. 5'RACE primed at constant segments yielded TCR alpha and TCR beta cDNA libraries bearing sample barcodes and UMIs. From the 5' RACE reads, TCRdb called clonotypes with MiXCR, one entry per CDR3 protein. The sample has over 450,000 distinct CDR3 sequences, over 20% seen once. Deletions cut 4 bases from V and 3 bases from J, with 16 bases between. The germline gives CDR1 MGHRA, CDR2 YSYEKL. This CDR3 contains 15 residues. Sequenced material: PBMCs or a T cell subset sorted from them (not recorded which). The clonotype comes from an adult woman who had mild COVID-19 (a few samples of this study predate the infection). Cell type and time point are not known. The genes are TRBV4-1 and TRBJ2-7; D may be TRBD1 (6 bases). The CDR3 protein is CASSPLRGTDYEQYF. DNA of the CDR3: TGCGCCAGCAGCCCTTTAAGGGGGACCGACTACGAGCAGTACTTC.